This T cell receptor (beta chain) derives from a study of control samples from healthy donors and cancer patients. TCRdb's copy holds only in-frame clones and misses some; the assay was immunoSEQ multiplex PCR. This sample has over 150,000 clones, with over 85% found just once. Germline V gene lookup returns CDR1 SGHTA and CDR2 FQGTGA. The CDR3 is 14 amino acids. V lost 0 bases, J lost 3 bases, and 8 bases lay in between. The receptor's source is a man younger than 30 in good health. The V gene is TRBV7-3, the J gene TRBJ1-2, with a tentative D call TRBD1 (5 bases). The source material was blood. CDR3 amino acids: CASSLTQGDYGYTF. The DNA of the CDR3 is TGTGCCAGCAGCTTAACGCAGGGAGACTATGGCTACACCTTC.